What follows are 21 T cell receptor beta chains derived from one specimen sequenced in a study of molecular identifiers for immune sequencing clone quantification. TCRdb analysed the PCR reads with MiXCR anew, one entry per CDR3 protein. The table shows about 640,000 distinct CDR3 sequences, with about 20% occurring only once. The source material was naive CD8+ T cells from blood, with Jurkat cell RNA spiked in. Subset indicated: FACS-sorted CD8+CD4-CCR7+CD45RA+ naive T cells. Receptor source: a human donor in good health. Some libraries in this study had Jurkat cell RNA spiked in.

Ten or more counts support this clonotype. This chain joins TRBV21-1 and TRBJ2-7; the table assigns TRBD1, which was not confirmed against the DNA. TRBV21-1 is annotated as a pseudogene. CDR3 length: 14 amino acids. CDR3 sequence: CASSKVRGVVEQYF. DNA for the CDR3: TGTGCCAGCAGCAAGGTCAGGGGGGTTGTGGAGCAGTACTTC.

This clonotype was observed at least ten times. V is TRBV6-5 and J is TRBJ2-7; TRBD2 matches at 9 bases. Germline values: CDR1 MNHEY, CDR2 SVGAGI. V was pared by 6 bases and J by 0 bases, with 3 bases of the junction left unmatched. This CDR3 is 14 amino acids long. The CDR3 DNA reads TGTGCCAGCAGGGTTAGCGGGAGCTCCTACGAGCAGTACTTC. Residues: CASRVSGSSYEQYF.

The chain is built from TRBV28 and TRBJ2-5, with 7 bases that match TRBD2. The CDR3 has 16 amino acids. With 6 bases clipped from V and 5 bases from J, the junction kept 15 bases outside the gene matches. From germline, CDR1 is MDHEN and CDR2 SYDVKM. The CDR3 sequence: CASSLPSGTGGETQYF. The CDR3 nucleotides are TGTGCCAGCAGCCTACCTTCCGGGACCGGGGGGGAGACCCAGTACTTC.

At least ten counts were recorded for this clonotype. The rearrangement uses TRBV4-3 and TRBJ2-2; TRBD1 is a possible D gene (5 bases). The CDR3 totals 16 residues. Germline V gene data show CDR1 as LGHNA and CDR2 as YSLEER. Trimming removed 5 bases from V and 0 bases from J, with 13 bases in between. In DNA form, the CDR3 reads TGCGCCAGCAGCACAACCCAGGGCGCGAACACCGGGGAGCTGTTTTTT. It specifies CASSTTQGANTGELFF.

This clonotype was seen ten or more times. The chain uses TRBV15 and TRBJ2-3, with TRBD1 as a possible D gene (5 bases). In germline, CDR1 is LNHNV, CDR2 YYDKDF (reference sequence). The CDR3 runs 18 residues. Trimming shortened V by 0 bases and J by 2 bases, and 18 bases separated the two germline ends. In DNA, the CDR3 is TGTGCCACCAGCAGAGATTGGGGCACTACAGCCAACACAGATACGCAGTATTTT. Its translation is CATSRDWGTTANTDTQYF.

This clonotype has just one count. Being one base from a much bigger clone, this may be a read error. The chain uses TRBV7-6 and TRBJ2-1; D unresolved. CDR3 length: 17 residues. In germline, CDR1 is SGHVS, CDR2 FNYEAQ. V was clipped by 5 bases and J by 6 bases, with 23 bases between them. The CDR3 sequence is CASSPNMPQASRNEQFF. As DNA, the CDR3 is TGTGCCAGCAGCCCCAATATGCCCCAAGCATCTCGCAATGAGCAGTTCTTC.

This clonotype was counted ten times or more. The chain has TRBV20-1 and TRBJ2-5; D is possibly TRBD1 (5 bases). This CDR3 is built from 14 residues. V was pared by 2 bases and J by 1 base, with 11 bases between. The germline V gene encodes CDR1 DFQATT and CDR2 SNEGSKA (reference sequence). The CDR3 loop reads CSARSYDSQETQYF. CDR3 bases: TGCAGTGCTAGATCCTATGACAGCCAAGAGACCCAGTACTTC.

The V and J genes are TRBV19 and TRBJ2-7; TRBD2 aligns across 8 bases. Unmatched junction bases numbered 12, after V lost 4 bases and J lost 4 bases. The V gene's germline CDR1 is LNHDA and CDR2 SQIVND (reference sequence). This CDR3 comprises 16 residues. The CDR3 DNA follows: TGTGCCAGTAGTAAGGCCCCCTACAGCGGGAGTTACGAGCAGTACTTC. It codes for CASSKAPYSGSYEQYF.

This clonotype has only a few counts. Without the conserved terminal phenylalanine or tryptophan, this CDR3 likely stems from a read error. The rearrangement uses TRBV19 and TRBJ2-5, with 14 positions matching TRBD2. This CDR3 spans 17 amino acids. The germline V gene has CDR1 LNHDA and CDR2 SQIVND (reference sequence). The J segment lost 1 base and the V segment lost 4 bases, leaving 5 bases of the junction unmatched. In nucleotides, the CDR3 is TGTGCCAGTAGTAAGGGACTAGCGGGAGAGTTCCAAGAGACCCAGTACGTC. It codes for CASSKGLAGEFQETQYV.

This clonotype was picked up many times. The V call is TRBV7-2, the J call TRBJ2-7; 8 nucleotides agree with TRBD2. Germline lookup yields CDR1 SGHTA and CDR2 FQGNSA. V was pared by 3 bases and J by 4 bases, with 5 bases of the junction left unmatched. This CDR3 comprises 14 residues. The chain's CDR3 is CASSFAGGVYEQYF. Here the CDR3 DNA reads TGTGCCAGCAGCTTCGCGGGAGGAGTGTACGAGCAGTACTTC.

This chain links TRBV6-2 or TRBV6-3 with TRBJ1-4; D may be TRBD1 (6 bases). Germline lookup yields CDR1 MNHEY and CDR2 SVGEGT. This CDR3 has 18 amino acids. Trimming cost V 5 bases and J 4 bases, with 23 bases left between them. The CDR3 is CASSNQNPRTEINEKLFF. The DNA of the CDR3 is TGTGCCAGCAGTAACCAAAACCCTCGGACAGAGATTAATGAAAAACTGTTTTTT.

As for this clonotype: It may be a read error: a sequence one base away is much more abundant. The CDR3 does not end in the conserved phenylalanine or tryptophan, so this is likely a read error. The J gene is TRBJ2-5, the V gene TRBV30; weak D call: TRBD1 (5 bases). The CDR3 is made up of 13 amino acids. The germline gives CDR1 GTSNPN, CDR2 SVGIG (reference sequence). V shed 6 bases and J shed 3 bases, with 14 bases lying between them. The CDR3 bases are TGTGCCTGCCATCCATTGACAGAAGAGACCCAGTACCTC. Protein: CACHPLTEETQYL.

This clonotype was seen repeatedly, ten times or more. The chain employs TRBV4-1 and TRBJ1-5, with a possible D match to TRBD1 (5 bases). The CDR3 is 15 amino acids. CDR1 and CDR2 from the germline V gene are MGHRA and YSYEKL. V was cut by 4 bases and J by 2 bases, with 12 bases left in between. The CDR3 here is CASSPGWDGNQPQHF. The CDR3, as DNA: TGCGCCAGCAGCCCTGGATGGGACGGCAATCAGCCCCAGCATTTT.

There are a few counts of this clonotype. The DNA of the CDR3 is TGCGCCAGCAGCCACGGGGACATAAACTACGAGCAGTACTTC. It specifies CASSHGDINYEQYF. V is TRBV4-1 and J is TRBJ2-7; TRBD1 is a possible D gene (6 bases). Looked up from germline, CDR1 is MGHRA and CDR2 is YSYEKL. This CDR3 spans 14 amino acids. Trimming removed 3 bases from V and 3 bases from J, with 12 bases in between.

The J gene is TRBJ2-5, the V gene TRBV4-3, with a tentative D call TRBD2 (6 bases). The CDR3 contains 16 residues. Germline V CDR1 and CDR2: LGHNA, YSLEER. V shed 0 bases and J shed 1 base, with 12 bases lying between them. Here the CDR3 DNA reads TGCGCCAGCAGCCAAGATCGGGGGACGGTCCAAGAGACCCAGTACTTC. Its protein is CASSQDRGTVQETQYF.

Concerning this clonotype itself: A much larger clone differs by one base, so this may be a read error. The CDR3 bases are TGTGCCAGCAGCTTAGCACTGGACCTCCCTCGGGAGCAGTACTTC. Residues: CASSLALDLPREQYF. The gene calls are TRBV7-9 and TRBJ2-7; no definite D call. Trimming cost V 0 bases and J 7 bases, with 16 bases left between them. The CDR3 covers 15 residues. CDR1 and CDR2 (germline): SEHNR, FQNEAQ (reference sequence).

A word on this clonotype: Being one base from a much bigger clone, this may be a read error. The chain couples TRBV13 to TRBJ1-1; possible D gene TRBD1, 5 bases. CDR1 and CDR2 (germline): PRHDT, FYEKMQ (reference sequence). The CDR3 is 16 residues long. CDR3 bases: TGTGCCAGCAGCTCCCCTTTGGGACGGCGCGGCACTGAAGCTTCCTTT. This codes for CASSSPLGRRGTEASF.

At least ten counts were recorded for this clonotype. In nucleotides, the CDR3 is TGTGCCAGCAGCTGGGACGAAGATACGCAGTATTTT. It codes for CASSWDEDTQYF. V gene TRBV6-6 combines with J gene TRBJ2-3; either TRBD1 or TRBD2 may supply D (5 bases each). From germline, CDR1 is MNHNY and CDR2 SVGAGI (reference sequence). The germline V and J ends were trimmed by 6 bases and 5 bases, with 9 bases remaining between them. CDR3 length: 12 residues.

This clonotype was observed many times. The V call is TRBV7-6, the J call TRBJ2-5, with no clear D. The CDR3 is 14 amino acids. Trimming removed 3 bases at V and 1 base at J, with 9 bases between. Germline loops: CDR1 SGHVS, CDR2 FNYEAQ. The CDR3 nucleotides are TGTGCCAGCAGCTTTGGTTGGTCCCAAGAGACCCAGTACTTC. Protein product: CASSFGWSQETQYF.

This clonotype was seen only a few times. The V and J genes are TRBV24-1 and TRBJ2-7, with TRBD1 identical over 10 bases. The ends lost 9 bases at V and 6 bases at J; junction bases unmatched: 7. The CDR3 loop spans 13 amino acids. From germline, CDR1 is KGHDR and CDR2 SFDVKD. The CDR3 loop is CATQDRGLREQYF. CDR3 nucleotides: TGTGCCACCCAAGACAGGGGGCTACGCGAGCAGTACTTC.

Remarks on this clonotype: A much bigger clone sits one base away, suggesting this may be a read error. Because it lacks the conserved phenylalanine or tryptophan at the end, this CDR3 is likely a read error. The V and J genes are TRBV9 and TRBJ2-7, with no clear D. In germline, CDR1 is SGDLS, CDR2 YYNGEE. The CDR3 is made up of 14 amino acids. Trimming took off 4 bases at V and 4 bases at J, with 15 bases between the two ends. As DNA, the CDR3 is TGTGCCAGCAGCCTATCCTTTAGTGGGTACGAGCAGTACTTG. The encoded protein is CASSLSFSGYEQYL.